Listed below are T cell receptor beta chains from one sample, sequenced in a study of spatial heterogeneity in lung cancer. TCRdb independently ran MiXCR on the 5' RACE reads; one entry per CDR3 protein. The table records about 36,000 distinct CDR3 sequences, roughly 7.2% of them present only once. The input for sequencing was PBMCs, taken at surgery. The source is a female donor with early-stage non-small cell lung cancer. Each CDR3 is given with its conserved first and last residue. Fields, in order: J gene, D gene, V gene, clone size, CDR3 protein, CDR3 DNA. The D gene is left open where the match is weak. Not all rows give a size; the values are once, few, many and, for expanded clones, a class.

j_gene: TRBJ2-7; d_gene: TRBD2; v_gene: TRBV20-1; abundance: many; CDR3aa: CSARAREGLSEQYF; CDR3nt: TGCAGTGCGCGCGCGCGGGAGGGCTTGAGTGAGCAGTACTTC
j_gene: TRBJ1-2; d_gene: -; v_gene: TRBV6-6; abundance: few; CDR3aa: CASSYTGEKSYTF; CDR3nt: TGTGCCAGCAGTTACACCGGGGAGAAGAGCTACACCTTC
j_gene: TRBJ2-2; d_gene: TRBD1; v_gene: TRBV3-1; abundance: many; CDR3aa: CASSRGTGIGELFF; CDR3nt: TGTGCCAGCAGCAGAGGGACAGGGATCGGGGAGCTGTTTTTT
j_gene: TRBJ1-4; d_gene: TRBD1; v_gene: TRBV28; abundance: many; CDR3aa: CASSSDRGRNEKLFF; CDR3nt: TGTGCCAGCAGTTCGGACAGGGGGCGAAATGAAAAACTGTTTTTT
j_gene: TRBJ1-2; d_gene: TRBD1; v_gene: TRBV6-5; abundance: many; CDR3aa: CASSPDRQGSTTSNYGYTF; CDR3nt: TGTGCCAGCAGCCCCGACCGACAGGGGTCGACCACTTCTAACTATGGCTACACCTTC
j_gene: TRBJ1-1; d_gene: -; v_gene: TRBV27; abundance: many; CDR3aa: CASSLIRGANTEAFF; CDR3nt: TGTGCCAGCAGCCTAATCCGGGGCGCGAACACTGAAGCTTTCTTT
j_gene: TRBJ2-1; d_gene: TRBD1; v_gene: TRBV12-3/TRBV12-4; abundance: many; CDR3aa: CASSLNPGQGANEQFF; CDR3nt: TGTGCCAGCAGTTTAAACCCGGGACAGGGGGCCAATGAGCAGTTCTTC
j_gene: TRBJ2-7; d_gene: -; v_gene: TRBV7-2; abundance: medium-sized; CDR3aa: CASSYRQRSSYEQYF; CDR3nt: TGTGCCAGCAGCTACCGACAGAGAAGCTCCTACGAGCAGTACTTC
j_gene: TRBJ1-1; d_gene: TRBD1; v_gene: TRBV12-3/TRBV12-4; abundance: few; CDR3aa: CASSPLQGGRNTEAFF; CDR3nt: TGTGCCAGCAGTCCCCTACAGGGGGGAAGGAACACTGAAGCTTTCTTT
j_gene: TRBJ2-3; d_gene: -; v_gene: TRBV12-3/TRBV12-4; abundance: once; CDR3aa: CASSLTTTDTQYF; CDR3nt: TGTGCCAGCAGTTTAACCACGACAGATACGCAGTATTTT
j_gene: TRBJ1-3; d_gene: -; v_gene: TRBV5-6; abundance: few; CDR3aa: CASSFGGVLSGNTIYF; CDR3nt: TGTGCCAGCAGCTTTGGGGGCGTCCTCTCTGGAAACACCATATATTTT
j_gene: TRBJ2-5; d_gene: -; v_gene: TRBV12-3/TRBV12-4; abundance: many; CDR3aa: CASSPQGWETQYF; CDR3nt: TGTGCCAGCAGCCCACAGGGCTGGGAGACCCAGTACTTC
j_gene: TRBJ2-3; d_gene: TRBD2; v_gene: TRBV18; abundance: many; CDR3aa: CASSPSGRSNTQYF; CDR3nt: TGTGCCAGCTCACCGAGCGGGAGGTCGAATACGCAGTATTTT
j_gene: TRBJ2-3; d_gene: TRBD2; v_gene: TRBV2; abundance: many; CDR3aa: CASKAGLATDTQYF; CDR3nt: TGTGCCAGCAAAGCGGGACTTGCCACAGATACGCAGTATTTT
j_gene: TRBJ1-2; d_gene: TRBD1; v_gene: TRBV18; abundance: -; CDR3aa: CASSQNGQGDYGYTF; CDR3nt: TGTGCCAGCTCACAAAATGGACAGGGGGACTATGGCTACACCTTC
j_gene: TRBJ2-1; d_gene: TRBD2; v_gene: TRBV7-9; abundance: many; CDR3aa: CASSSPVRFVAGESVGHNEQFF; CDR3nt: TGTGCCAGCAGCTCCCCGGTTAGATTTGTAGCGGGAGAATCGGTAGGGCACAATGAGCAGTTCTTC
j_gene: TRBJ1-6; d_gene: -; v_gene: TRBV7-9; abundance: -; CDR3aa: CASTRGNSPLHF; CDR3nt: TGTGCCAGCACCCGAGGGAATTCACCCCTCCACTTT
j_gene: TRBJ1-2; d_gene: TRBD1; v_gene: TRBV4-1; abundance: many; CDR3aa: CASSHTGGEGVLYGYTF; CDR3nt: TGCGCCAGCAGCCACACAGGGGGCGAGGGGGTACTCTATGGCTACACCTTC
j_gene: TRBJ1-1; d_gene: TRBD1; v_gene: TRBV5-1; abundance: many; CDR3aa: CASASTGAGTEAFF; CDR3nt: TGCGCCAGCGCGTCGACAGGGGCGGGCACTGAAGCTTTCTTT
j_gene: TRBJ1-4; d_gene: -; v_gene: TRBV5-5; abundance: many; CDR3aa: CASSLMGRGTNEKLFF; CDR3nt: TGTGCCAGCAGCTTAATGGGACGGGGAACTAATGAAAAACTGTTTTTT
j_gene: TRBJ1-5; d_gene: -; v_gene: TRBV2; abundance: many; CDR3aa: CASSPELEQPQHF; CDR3nt: TGTGCCAGCAGTCCCGAACTTGAGCAGCCCCAGCATTTT
j_gene: TRBJ1-4; d_gene: TRBD1; v_gene: TRBV5-1; abundance: -; CDR3aa: CASSPTGMGEKLFF; CDR3nt: TGCGCCAGCAGCCCGACAGGGATGGGCGAAAAACTGTTTTTT
j_gene: TRBJ1-3; d_gene: -; v_gene: TRBV7-4; abundance: many; CDR3aa: CASSPRGPSGNTIYF; CDR3nt: TGTGCCAGCAGCCCCCGGGGACCCTCTGGAAACACCATATATTTT
j_gene: TRBJ2-1; d_gene: TRBD2; v_gene: TRBV15; abundance: medium-sized; CDR3aa: CATSLGLAGNYNEQFF; CDR3nt: TGTGCCACCAGCCTGGGACTAGCGGGTAACTACAATGAGCAGTTCTTC
j_gene: TRBJ2-7; d_gene: TRBD1; v_gene: TRBV4-1; abundance: few; CDR3aa: CASSHLGGPYEQYF; CDR3nt: TGCGCCAGCAGCCATCTAGGGGGCCCCTACGAGCAGTACTTC
j_gene: TRBJ2-1; d_gene: -; v_gene: TRBV3-1; abundance: many; CDR3aa: CASSQVRLSDNEQFF; CDR3nt: TGTGCCAGCAGCCAAGTGCGGCTATCGGACAATGAGCAGTTCTTC
j_gene: TRBJ1-2; d_gene: TRBD1; v_gene: TRBV6-5; abundance: -; CDR3aa: CASSYRRPRQGFTGYTF; CDR3nt: TGTGCCAGCAGTTACCGAAGGCCCCGACAGGGGTTTACTGGCTACACCTTC
j_gene: TRBJ2-7; d_gene: TRBD1; v_gene: TRBV29-1; abundance: many; CDR3aa: CSVGTGTGPYEQYF; CDR3nt: TGCAGCGTTGGCACCGGGACAGGTCCGTACGAGCAGTACTTC
j_gene: TRBJ1-5; d_gene: -; v_gene: TRBV7-9; abundance: many; CDR3aa: CASSVGNQPQHF; CDR3nt: TGTGCCAGCAGCGTTGGGAATCAGCCCCAGCATTTT
j_gene: TRBJ1-1; d_gene: -; v_gene: TRBV20-1; abundance: many; CDR3aa: CSARSEGTTEAFF; CDR3nt: TGCAGTGCCAGGAGTGAGGGAACGACTGAAGCTTTCTTT
j_gene: TRBJ1-1; d_gene: -; v_gene: TRBV12-3/TRBV12-4; abundance: many; CDR3aa: CASSPSWSWAEAFF; CDR3nt: TGTGCCAGCAGCCCGAGCTGGAGCTGGGCTGAAGCTTTCTTT
j_gene: TRBJ2-5; d_gene: TRBD2; v_gene: TRBV20-1; abundance: many; CDR3aa: CSAPGTSDQETQYF; CDR3nt: TGCAGTGCCCCGGGGACTAGCGACCAAGAGACCCAGTACTTC
j_gene: TRBJ2-1; d_gene: TRBD2; v_gene: TRBV20-1; abundance: many; CDR3aa: CSARDELAAKVYNEQFF; CDR3nt: TGCAGTGCTAGAGATGAGCTAGCGGCGAAGGTCTACAATGAGCAGTTCTTC
j_gene: TRBJ2-5; d_gene: TRBD2; v_gene: TRBV7-2; abundance: -; CDR3aa: CASSLSVSGGVETQYF; CDR3nt: TGTGCCAGCAGCTTATCCGTGAGCGGGGGGGTGGAGACCCAGTACTTC
j_gene: TRBJ1-5; d_gene: -; v_gene: TRBV2; abundance: -; CDR3aa: CASSKKTAYEPQHF; CDR3nt: TGTGCCAGCAGCAAAAAGACAGCCTATGAGCCCCAGCATTTT
j_gene: TRBJ2-2; d_gene: TRBD2; v_gene: TRBV10-2; abundance: many; CDR3aa: CASTKTSPSGGELFF; CDR3nt: TGCGCCAGCACTAAGACTAGCCCCTCGGGCGGGGAGCTGTTTTTT
j_gene: TRBJ2-1; d_gene: -; v_gene: TRBV7-9; abundance: many; CDR3aa: CASSLAPAGLAENEQFF; CDR3nt: TGTGCCAGCAGCTTAGCTCCGGCGGGGCTAGCAGAGAATGAGCAGTTCTTC
j_gene: TRBJ1-1; d_gene: TRBD1; v_gene: TRBV6-6; abundance: few; CDR3aa: CASRFRDRGGEAFF; CDR3nt: TGTGCCAGCAGATTCCGGGACAGGGGAGGTGAAGCTTTCTTT
j_gene: TRBJ2-2; d_gene: -; v_gene: TRBV2; abundance: many; CDR3aa: CASSEIDSLFF; CDR3nt: TGTGCCAGCAGTGAAATAGATTCGCTGTTTTTT
j_gene: TRBJ2-3; d_gene: -; v_gene: TRBV11-2; abundance: many; CDR3aa: CASSLEASSPATQYF; CDR3nt: TGTGCCAGCAGCTTAGAGGCTAGCTCCCCAGCTACGCAGTATTTT
j_gene: TRBJ2-2; d_gene: -; v_gene: TRBV28; abundance: many; CDR3aa: CASYRQVAGELFF; CDR3nt: TGTGCCAGCTACAGACAGGTCGCCGGGGAGCTGTTTTTT
j_gene: TRBJ1-5; d_gene: -; v_gene: TRBV7-8; abundance: many; CDR3aa: CASSLFRGDNQPQHF; CDR3nt: TGTGCCAGCAGCTTATTCCGAGGGGACAATCAGCCCCAGCATTTT
j_gene: TRBJ2-3; d_gene: TRBD2; v_gene: TRBV7-2; abundance: many; CDR3aa: CASSKSSGIEWDTQYF; CDR3nt: TGTGCCAGCAGCAAATCTAGCGGGATTGAGTGGGATACGCAGTATTTT
j_gene: TRBJ2-1; d_gene: -; v_gene: TRBV11-2; abundance: many; CDR3aa: CASSLNYEQFF; CDR3nt: TGTGCCAGCAGCTTAAACTATGAGCAGTTCTTC
j_gene: TRBJ2-5; d_gene: TRBD2; v_gene: TRBV29-1; abundance: few; CDR3aa: CSVVTSGRGMSSETQYF; CDR3nt: TGCAGCGTTGTGACTAGCGGGAGGGGGATGAGTAGCGAGACCCAGTACTTC
j_gene: TRBJ2-7; d_gene: TRBD2; v_gene: TRBV6-2/TRBV6-3; abundance: many; CDR3aa: CASSYPPSGTYEQYF; CDR3nt: TGTGCCAGCAGTTACCCACCTAGCGGGACCTACGAGCAGTACTTC
j_gene: TRBJ2-5; d_gene: TRBD1; v_gene: TRBV16; abundance: many; CDR3aa: CASSKMTGGQETQYF; CDR3nt: TGTGCCAGCAGCAAAATGACAGGGGGACAAGAGACCCAGTACTTC
j_gene: TRBJ1-5; d_gene: -; v_gene: TRBV28; abundance: few; CDR3aa: CASSLGDTYQPQHF; CDR3nt: TGTGCCAGCAGTTTAGGGGATACATATCAGCCCCAGCATTTT
j_gene: TRBJ2-1; d_gene: -; v_gene: TRBV7-2; abundance: few; CDR3aa: CASSLYPHTAPQAFF; CDR3nt: TGTGCCAGCAGCTTATACCCCCACACGGCACCCCAGGCGTTCTTC
j_gene: TRBJ2-5; d_gene: -; v_gene: TRBV20-1; abundance: -; CDR3aa: CSASLIDRFGTQYF; CDR3nt: TGCAGTGCTTCCCTAATCGACCGTTTCGGGACCCAGTACTTC
j_gene: TRBJ1-1; d_gene: -; v_gene: TRBV10-3; abundance: few; CDR3aa: CAISDPGKVNTEAFF; CDR3nt: TGTGCCATCAGTGACCCAGGAAAGGTGAACACTGAAGCTTTCTTT
j_gene: TRBJ2-1; d_gene: -; v_gene: TRBV11-3; abundance: many; CDR3aa: CASSLGNEQFF; CDR3nt: TGTGCCAGCAGTTTGGGGAATGAGCAGTTCTTC
j_gene: TRBJ2-1; d_gene: -; v_gene: TRBV7-6; abundance: -; CDR3aa: CASRRPGHQLIDEQFF; CDR3nt: TGTGCCAGCAGACGACCGGGACACCAACTGATCGATGAGCAGTTCTTC
j_gene: TRBJ2-3; d_gene: TRBD2; v_gene: TRBV5-4; abundance: many; CDR3aa: CASSLAFGTSGGDTQYF; CDR3nt: TGTGCCAGCAGCTTGGCCTTTGGGACTAGCGGGGGCGATACGCAGTATTTT
j_gene: TRBJ2-3; d_gene: -; v_gene: TRBV6-1; abundance: few; CDR3aa: CASSERGSPSTDTQYF; CDR3nt: TGTGCCAGCAGTGAAAGAGGTAGCCCTAGCACAGATACGCAGTATTTT
j_gene: TRBJ2-5; d_gene: -; v_gene: TRBV15; abundance: few; CDR3aa: CATSRDLPGWETQETQYF; CDR3nt: TGTGCCACCAGCAGAGACCTGCCGGGGTGGGAGACTCAAGAGACCCAGTACTTC
j_gene: TRBJ1-3; d_gene: -; v_gene: TRBV5-5; abundance: many; CDR3aa: CASSLDPSRDTIYF; CDR3nt: TGTGCCAGCAGCTTGGACCCCAGCCGGGACACCATATATTTT
j_gene: TRBJ2-1; d_gene: -; v_gene: TRBV5-6; abundance: many; CDR3aa: CASSLIGNAEQFF; CDR3nt: TGTGCCAGCAGCTTGATTGGGAACGCTGAGCAGTTCTTC
j_gene: TRBJ2-4; d_gene: -; v_gene: TRBV5-6; abundance: many; CDR3aa: CASSGYRDLAKNIQYF; CDR3nt: TGTGCCAGCAGCGGATACCGGGACCTAGCCAAAAACATTCAGTACTTC
j_gene: TRBJ2-1; d_gene: -; v_gene: TRBV20-1; abundance: many; CDR3aa: CSARLGYNEQFF; CDR3nt: TGCAGTGCGCGCTTGGGGTACAATGAGCAGTTCTTC